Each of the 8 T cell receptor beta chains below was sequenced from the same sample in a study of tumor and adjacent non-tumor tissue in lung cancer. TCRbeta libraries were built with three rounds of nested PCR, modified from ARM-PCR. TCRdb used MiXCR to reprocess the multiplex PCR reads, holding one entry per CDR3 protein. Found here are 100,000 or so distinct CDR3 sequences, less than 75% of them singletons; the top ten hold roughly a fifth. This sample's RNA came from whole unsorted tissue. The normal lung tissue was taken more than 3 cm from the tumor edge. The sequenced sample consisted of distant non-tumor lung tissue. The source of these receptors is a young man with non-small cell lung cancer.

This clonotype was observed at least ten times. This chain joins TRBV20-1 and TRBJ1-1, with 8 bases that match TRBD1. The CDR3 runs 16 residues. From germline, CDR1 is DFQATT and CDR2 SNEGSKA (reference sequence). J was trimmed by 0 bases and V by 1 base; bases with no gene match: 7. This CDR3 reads CSARAGQVIMNTEAFF. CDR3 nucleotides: TGCAGTGCTAGAGCGGGACAGGTGATCATGAACACTGAAGCTTTCTTT.

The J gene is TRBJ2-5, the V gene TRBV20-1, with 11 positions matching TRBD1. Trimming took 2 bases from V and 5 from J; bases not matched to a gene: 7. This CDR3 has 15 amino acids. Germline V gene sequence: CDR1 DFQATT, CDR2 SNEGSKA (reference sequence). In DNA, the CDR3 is TGCAGTGCTAGACCCGGGACAGGGGGATTCGAGACCCAGTACTTC. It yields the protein CSARPGTGGFETQYF.

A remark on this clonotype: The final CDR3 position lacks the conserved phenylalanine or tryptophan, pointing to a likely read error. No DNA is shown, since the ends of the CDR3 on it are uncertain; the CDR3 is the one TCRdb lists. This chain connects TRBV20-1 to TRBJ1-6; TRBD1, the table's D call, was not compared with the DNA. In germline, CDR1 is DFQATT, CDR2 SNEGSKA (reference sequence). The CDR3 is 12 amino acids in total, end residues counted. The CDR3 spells CSARTGGSPLQC.

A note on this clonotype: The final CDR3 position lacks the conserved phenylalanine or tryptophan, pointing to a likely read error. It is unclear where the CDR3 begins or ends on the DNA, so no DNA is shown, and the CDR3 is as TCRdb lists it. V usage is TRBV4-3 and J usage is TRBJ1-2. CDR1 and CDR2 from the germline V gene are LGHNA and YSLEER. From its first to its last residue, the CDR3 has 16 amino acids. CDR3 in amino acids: CASSPSRYWTDYGCTL.

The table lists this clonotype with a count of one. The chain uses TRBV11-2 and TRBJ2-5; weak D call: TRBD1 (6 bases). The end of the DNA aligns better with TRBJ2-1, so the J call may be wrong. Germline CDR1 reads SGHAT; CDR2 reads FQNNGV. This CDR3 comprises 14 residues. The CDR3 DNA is TGTGCCAGCACTTATTCAGGGGTGGGAGAGACCCAGTTCTTC. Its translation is CASTYSGVGETQFF.

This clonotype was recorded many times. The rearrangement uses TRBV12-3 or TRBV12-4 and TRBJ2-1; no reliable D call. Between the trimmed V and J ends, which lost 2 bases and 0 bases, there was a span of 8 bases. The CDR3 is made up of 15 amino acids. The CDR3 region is CASSLRESSYNEQFF. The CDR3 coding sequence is TGTGCCAGCAGTTTACGAGAGAGCTCCTACAATGAGCAGTTCTTC.

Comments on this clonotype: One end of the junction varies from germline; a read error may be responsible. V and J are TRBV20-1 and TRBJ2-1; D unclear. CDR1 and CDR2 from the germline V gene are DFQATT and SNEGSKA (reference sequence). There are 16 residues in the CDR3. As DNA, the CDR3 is TGCAGTGCTAGAGATGTTGCGGTAGTTGTACACAACGAGCTGTTCTTC. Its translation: CSARDVAVVVHNELFF.

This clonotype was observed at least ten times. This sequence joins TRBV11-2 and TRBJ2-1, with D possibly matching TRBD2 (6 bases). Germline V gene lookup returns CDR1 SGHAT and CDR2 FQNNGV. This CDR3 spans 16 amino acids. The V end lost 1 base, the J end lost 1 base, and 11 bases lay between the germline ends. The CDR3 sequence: CASSLGSSASYNEQFF. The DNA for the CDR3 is TGTGCCAGCAGCTTAGGGTCTAGCGCGTCCTACAATGAGCAGTTCTTC.